The present T cell receptor beta chain was sequenced within a study of graft-versus-host responses after intestinal transplantation. Background on the study: Tacrolimus and steroids were given for two to four years to all recipients after anti-thymocyte globulin induction. Points from the study as a whole: Individuals carrying graft-donor T cell macrochimerism showed high graft-versus-host to host-versus-graft clonal ratios in allografts. Investigators detected GvH clones in recipient marrow, with some emerging earlier in ileum or blood.

Notes on this clone: The antigen is not known.

V lost 1 base and J 2 bases, leaving 12 bases between the germline ends. This CDR3 comprises 15 residues. The germline V gene has CDR1 LGHNA and CDR2 YNFKEQ. Sequencing used immunoSEQ multiplex PCR; TCRdb keeps in-frame clones, though not all of them. Of 90,000 to 120,000 clones in the sample, roughly nine tenths were seen once. This chain connects TRBV4-2 to TRBJ2-7; no clear D. Sequenced here: unstimulated CD4+ T cells sorted from spleen or lymph node cells, sampled before intestinal transplant. This clonotype was sampled from a human donor who received an intestinal transplant. The chain's CDR3 is CASSQGNRAPYEQYF. The CDR3 DNA sequence: TGTGCCAGCAGCCAAGGCAACAGAGCCCCCTACGAGCAGTACTTC.